This entry lists 24 T cell receptor beta chains sequenced from one sample in a study of blood T cell repertoires in COVID-19. The data were produced by immunoSEQ multiplex PCR, yet TCRdb's version contains in-frame clones alone and is incomplete. Altogether approximately 100,000 clones are present, approximately 80% being singletons, with the ten largest covering approximately 7.9%. The specimen was peripheral blood. The receptors stem from an elderly woman with active or convalescent COVID-19.

The gene calls are TRBV11-1 and TRBJ2-7, with 9 positions matching TRBD2. The CDR3 length is 14 residues. V dropped 3 bases and J dropped 5; count of bases not matched to a gene: 5. Germline lookup yields CDR1 SGHAT and CDR2 FQDESV (reference sequence). This chain's CDR3 is CASSFSGSVDEQYF. The CDR3 nucleotides read TGTGCCAGCAGCTTTAGCGGGAGTGTCGACGAGCAGTACTTC.

The chain is built from TRBV7-2 and TRBJ2-2; TRBD2 matches at 7 bases. CDR1 and CDR2 (germline): SGHTA, FQGNSA. Trimming took 3 bases from V and 6 from J; bases not matched to a gene: 4. The CDR3 is 14 residues long. CDR3 in amino acids: CASSFGLESGELFF. CDR3 coding DNA: TGTGCCAGCAGCTTCGGACTAGAGTCCGGGGAGCTGTTTTTT.

This clone has a single count. Here the CDR3 reads CASSSQSQPQHF. The CDR3 DNA follows: TGTGCCAGCAGCTCACAGTCTCAGCCCCAGCATTTT. This chain joins TRBV7-9 and TRBJ1-5; no clear D gene. Germline CDR1 and CDR2: SEHNR and FQNEAQ (reference sequence). The CDR3 is 12 amino acids. Trimming took 4 bases from V and 6 from J, leaving 7 bases between them.

V and J are TRBV25-1 and TRBJ1-6; D remains ambiguous. CDR3 length: 16 amino acids. Germline lookup yields CDR1 MGHDK and CDR2 SYGVNS. V shed 3 bases and J shed 6 bases, with 15 bases lying between them. CDR3 region: CASSERARRSNSPLHF. The DNA for the CDR3 is TGTGCCAGCAGTGAGCGGGCCAGGCGGTCTAATTCACCCCTCCACTTT.

The chain combines TRBV6-5 with TRBJ2-5; 7 nucleotides align to TRBD2. Germline assignment: CDR1 MNHEY and CDR2 SVGAGI. This CDR3 is built from 14 residues. V shed 3 bases, J shed 1 base, and the junction held 2 bases outside the gene matches. CDR3 DNA: TGTGCCAGCAGTTATAGCGGGCTCCAAGAGACCCAGTACTTC. Protein: CASSYSGLQETQYF.

The chain combines TRBV18 with TRBJ1-1, with D maybe TRBD1 (5 bases). The CDR3 length is 15 residues. CDR1 is KGHSH, CDR2 LQKENI, per germline. Trimming pared 2 bases from V and 2 bases from J, leaving 12 bases between. The CDR3 sequence: CASSPGEGINTEAFF. As DNA, the CDR3 is TGTGCCAGCTCACCAGGGGAGGGGATTAACACTGAAGCTTTCTTT.

V and J are TRBV6-5 and TRBJ2-7, with 11 nucleotides matching TRBD2. Germline loops: CDR1 MNHEY, CDR2 SVGAGI. Trimming took 8 bases from V and 4 from J; bases not matched to a gene: 7. The CDR3 is 14 residues long. CDR3 in DNA: TGTGCCAGCGGACAGACTAGCGGGACTTACGAGCAGTACTTC. Its protein product is CASGQTSGTYEQYF.

The chain has TRBV28 and TRBJ2-7, with no clear D. V lost 8 bases and J 4 bases, leaving 9 bases between the germline ends. The CDR3 totals 11 residues. Per the germline V gene, CDR1 is MDHEN and CDR2 is SYDVKM. The CDR3 sequence is CASHRFYEQYF. CDR3 in DNA: TGTGCCAGCCACAGATTTTACGAGCAGTACTTC.

This chain joins TRBV5-1 and TRBJ1-4, with 8 nucleotides matching TRBD1. Germline lookup yields CDR1 SGHRS and CDR2 YFSETQ. The J segment lost 5 bases and the V segment lost 3 bases, leaving 6 bases of the junction unmatched. This CDR3 has 15 amino acids. DNA for the CDR3: TGCGCCAGCAGCTCCGGACAGGGAGGAAATGAAAAACTGTTTTTT. It encodes CASSSGQGGNEKLFF.

The V call is TRBV7-9, the J call TRBJ2-5; 7 bases map to TRBD1. Germline V gives CDR1 SEHNR, CDR2 FQNEAQ (reference sequence). J lost 5 bases, V lost 3 bases, and 6 bases had no gene match. The CDR3 totals 14 residues. The CDR3 nucleotides are TGTGCCAGCAGCTTGTCCGGGACAGTTGAGACCCAGTACTTC. Its protein product is CASSLSGTVETQYF.

V is TRBV9 and J is TRBJ2-1, with D perhaps TRBD2 (6 bases). Trimming shortened V by 0 bases and J by 6 bases, and 16 bases separated the two germline ends. Per germline, CDR1 SGDLS and CDR2 YYNGEE. The CDR3 extends over 16 amino acids. CDR3 coding DNA: TGTGCCAGCAGCGTAGGGGGACTTCGGCGGGTCAATGAGCAGTTCTTC. Residues: CASSVGGLRRVNEQFF. The entire variable domain, with the rest obtained from reference TRBV9 and TRBJ2-1, is as follows: DSGVTQTPKHLITATGQRVTLRCSPRSGDLSVYWYQQSLDQGLQFLIQYYNGEERAKGNILERFSAQQFPDLHSELNLSSLELGDSALYFCASSVGGLRRVNEQFFGPGTRLTVL.

The chain carries TRBV2 and TRBJ2-1, with unresolved D. V lost 9 bases and J 0 bases, leaving 15 bases between the germline ends. Per the germline V gene, CDR1 is SNHLY and CDR2 is FYNNEI. CDR3 size: 15 residues. The CDR3, as DNA: TGTGCCAGTTCCCCCGGGTGGAGCTCCTACAATGAGCAGTTCTTC. This sequence encodes CASSPGWSSYNEQFF.

The V gene is TRBV7-8, the J gene TRBJ2-2; 7 bases line up with TRBD1. With 6 bases clipped from V and 1 base from J, the junction kept 5 bases outside the gene matches. Germline values: CDR1 SGHVS, CDR2 FQNEAQ. This CDR3 contains 15 residues. CDR3 nucleotides: TGTGCCAGCAGTCAAGACAGGGTGAACACCGGGGAGCTGTTTTTT. It encodes CASSQDRVNTGELFF.

DNA of the CDR3: TGTGCCAGCAGTGGAGGGATAGGGGGCATCGAACAAGAGACCCAGTACTTC. Amino acids: CASSGGIGGIEQETQYF. V gene TRBV2 combines with J gene TRBJ2-5; 7 bases align to TRBD1. Per the germline V gene, CDR1 is SNHLY and CDR2 is FYNNEI. There are 17 residues in the CDR3. J lost 2 bases, V lost 4 bases, and 13 bases had no gene match.

This chain joins TRBV5-4 and TRBJ2-7; D is unclear. Germline assignment: CDR1 SGHNT and CDR2 YYREEE (reference sequence). The CDR3 contains 12 residues. V was pared by 4 bases and J by 3 bases, with 8 bases between. CDR3 DNA: TGTGCCAGCAGCATGGACGGCTACGAGCAGTACTTC. Translating it yields CASSMDGYEQYF.

The chain links TRBV24-1 to TRBJ2-6, with D uncertain. Trimming pared 7 bases from V and 0 bases from J, leaving 3 bases between. This CDR3 is built from 13 residues. Looked up from germline, CDR1 is KGHDR and CDR2 is SFDVKD. The CDR3 reads CATRASGANVLTF. The CDR3 DNA follows: TGTGCCACCAGGGCCTCTGGGGCCAACGTCCTGACTTTC.

The V gene is TRBV5-1, the J gene TRBJ2-7; 8 bases line up with TRBD1. V lost 3 bases to trimming and J lost 5 bases; unmatched junction nucleotides: 16. The CDR3 runs 17 residues. Germline CDR1 SGHRS, CDR2 YFSETQ. The CDR3 nucleotides are TGCGCCAGCAGCTCGTCACCCAACCCGACAGGGGTGAACGAGCAGTACTTC. This translates into CASSSSPNPTGVNEQYF.

This clone was observed once. The V and J genes are TRBV19 and TRBJ2-4, with TRBD2 as a possible D gene (5 bases). The CDR3 has 15 amino acids. Germline V gives CDR1 LNHDA, CDR2 SQIVND (reference sequence). V was pared by 6 bases and J by 0 bases, with 12 bases between. CDR3 sequence reads: CASSQGSLAKNIQYF. The CDR3 DNA sequence: TGTGCCAGTAGCCAAGGGAGTCTAGCCAAAAACATTCAGTACTTC.

The V call is TRBV4-2, the J call TRBJ1-1; 9 nucleotides line up with TRBD1. The junction had 14 bases not matched to a gene; V was cut back by 2 bases and J by 4 bases. The CDR3 covers 18 residues. Germline V lookup: CDR1 LGHNA, CDR2 YNFKEQ. In DNA, the CDR3 is TGTGCCAGCAGCCAAAGGGGCACAGGGGGCGCGTTGGCCACTGAAGCTTTCTTT. It is translated as CASSQRGTGGALATEAFF.

The chain uses TRBV5-4 and TRBJ2-7; 7 bases line up with TRBD2. V lost 0 bases, J lost 3 bases, and 9 bases stayed unmatched. The length of the CDR3 is 16 residues. Germline-derived CDR1 and CDR2 are SGHNT and YYREEE (reference sequence). The CDR3 nucleotides read TGTGCCAGCAGCTTGGTTATAGCTAGCGGAATCTACGAGCAGTACTTC. Translation: CASSLVIASGIYEQYF.

V gene TRBV10-3 combines with J gene TRBJ2-1; TRBD1 might be the D (7 bases). CDR1 and CDR2 (germline): ENHRY, SYGVKD. The V end lost 4 bases, the J end lost 4 bases, and 11 bases lay between the germline ends. CDR3 length equals 14 residues. The chain's CDR3 is CAISAAGQYNEQFF. The CDR3 nucleotides read TGTGCCATCAGTGCCGCGGGACAGTACAATGAGCAGTTCTTC.

The table lists this clone with a few counts. The genes are TRBV5-1 and TRBJ2-5, with a weak D call TRBD2 (6 bases). The CDR3 extends over 14 amino acids. V lost 0 bases, J lost 2 bases, and 8 bases lay in between. CDR1 SGHRS and CDR2 YFSETQ come from the germline V gene. CDR3 sequence: CASSLVGGQETQYF. The CDR3 nucleotides read TGCGCCAGCAGCTTGGTAGGAGGGCAAGAGACCCAGTACTTC.

V usage is TRBV14 and J usage is TRBJ2-5, with 8 bases aligning to TRBD1. J lost 1 base, V lost 2 bases, and 6 bases had no gene match. The germline V gene has CDR1 SGHDN and CDR2 FVKESK. This CDR3 has 16 residues. CDR3 amino acids: CASSQWGRGPQETQYF. The CDR3 region has the DNA TGTGCCAGCAGCCAATGGGGCAGGGGGCCCCAAGAGACCCAGTACTTC.

The CDR3 region is CASSLAGIGQGQYF. The CDR3 region has the DNA TGTGCCAGCAGCTTGGCAGGGATAGGACAGGGCCAGTACTTC. The rearrangement uses TRBV5-6 and TRBJ2-5; 8 nucleotides match TRBD1. V was clipped by 0 bases and J by 10 bases; unmatched bases: 8. The CDR3 contains 14 residues. Germline assignment: CDR1 SGHDT and CDR2 YYEEEE. Using reference TRBV5-6 and TRBJ2-5 for the parts outside the CDR3, the full variable domain is DAGVTQSPTHLIKTRGQQVTLRCSPKSGHDTVSWYQQALGQGPQFIFQYYEEEERQRGNFPDRFSGHQFPNYSSELNVNALLLGDSALYLCASSLAGIGQGQYFGPGTRLLVL.